Listed below are T cell receptor beta chains from one sample, sequenced in a study of shared clonotypes between healthy human individuals. Measured with immunoSEQ multiplex PCR; TCRdb has only the in-frame clones, and not every one. The profile shows roughly 890,000 clones, almost 95% of them singletons. The specimen sequenced was naive CD8+ T cells sorted from blood. The receptors were sampled from a man aged 25-45 years in good health. CDR3s leave out the opening cysteine and the closing phenylalanine or tryptophan.

TRBV7-9	TRBJ2-3	ASSPEGTSGHTDTQY
TRBV6-6	TRBJ2-5	ASSYSRLAGPETQY
TRBV19	TRBJ2-1	ASSIGVAGGTYNEQF
TRBV5-8	TRBJ1-5	ASSLRGHGNQPQH
TRBV6-5	TRBJ2-1	ASTAKGGPNEQF
TRBV5-5	TRBJ2-2	ASSPWTSGGAGELF
TRBV4-2	TRBJ2-3	ASSPRDTATDTQY
TRBV5-1	TRBJ2-1	ASSLEQGFDEQF
TRBV7-8	TRBJ2-1	ASSLAFGLAGDPPIYNEQF
TRBV9	TRBJ2-1	ASSPGQGYNEQF
TRBV7-8	TRBJ1-2	ASSLATGPGYGYT
TRBV5-1	TRBJ2-1	ASSEGPSNEQF
TRBV11-2	TRBJ2-7	ASSFTGTLPSYEQY
TRBV4-2	TRBJ2-7	ASNPERNSYEQY
TRBV4-1	TRBJ2-5	ASSQGLAGEETQY